This T cell receptor (beta chain) emerged from a study of cytomegalovirus exposure and HLA in healthy donors. Primers included in the PCR were 60 Vbeta and 13 Jbeta primers. TCRdb keeps only in-frame clones here, not all; method: immunoSEQ multiplex PCR. The data contain around 200,000 clones, around 76% of them seen just once; the ten biggest clones take up roughly 6%. In germline, CDR1 is WNHNN, CDR2 SYGVQD (reference sequence). V was clipped by 6 bases and J by 10 bases; unmatched bases: 6. The CDR3 spans 14 residues. Sequenced sample: PBMCs. This chain connects TRBV10-1 to TRBJ1-6, with 10 bases identical to TRBD1. The receptor was derived from a man aged 40-49 years in good health and CMV-seropositive. The DNA of the CDR3 is TGCGCCAGCAGCCGGGACAGGGGTGGATCACCCCTCCACTTT. Protein: CASSRDRGGSPLHF.